This T cell receptor beta chain was identified in a study of T cells in Graves' hyperthyroidism and ophthalmopathy. Study overall: Blood was drawn when the patient was first diagnosed and still untreated.

The table lists this clonotype with many counts. The PBMCs were taken from about 10 ml of fresh peripheral blood. TCR beta CDR3 regions were amplified from RNA. A set of HTBI primers served as the primers for a first-round RT-PCR of the TCR CDR3. TCRdb ran MiXCR on the multiplex PCR reads and lists one entry per CDR3 protein. The table lists fewer than 550,000 distinct CDR3 sequences, roughly 25% of them singletons. Sequencing was carried out using blood. This sequence was found in a woman under 40 with Graves' ophthalmopathy.

The CDR3 reads CASSLWAMGTEAFF. The CDR3 DNA reads TGTGCCAGCAGTTTATGGGCCATGGGAACTGAAGCTTTCTTT. This chain links TRBV27 with TRBJ1-1, with no clear D. The CDR3 is made up of 14 amino acids. The V end lost 1 base, the J end lost 5 bases, and 11 bases lay between the germline ends. Germline values: CDR1 MNHEY, CDR2 SMNVEV (reference sequence).